The entry below gives a single TCR beta chain sequence along with its context. Its binding antigen is unknown. No base quality information exists; no much larger clone differs at one position. Using the deep immunoSEQ assay, TCR CDR3 regions were amplified from genomic DNA by multiplex PCR. Genomic DNA extracted from each cell subset was distributed evenly over all wells of several immunoSEQ 96-well plates, and each plate served as one replicate. For sorted subsets, roughly 0.2 ug genomic DNA, equal to 25,000 to 35,000 T cell genomes, was loaded into each replicate PCR. The purified libraries were quantified using a Qubit 3.0 fluorometer, sized with a Bioanalyzer 2100, and then quantified again using the KAPA Library Quantification kit. Every immunoSEQ 96-well plate was sequenced on a dedicated single-read 150-cycle Illumina NextSeq 550 flow cell. On the authors' methods: Because the immunoSEQ output held only junctional sequences and lacked quality scores, the filtering could not match the filtering applied to full-length reads. To assign V/J genes and CDR3, sequences were annotated against IMGT germline references using PyIR, a Python wrapper for IgBLAST v1.9. Reads were removed for weak V/J assignments (E-value above 1e-6), missing CDR3, stop codons, out-of-frame junctions, or ambiguous translated residues. A V3J clonotype was defined by an identical inferred V gene, J gene, and CDR3 amino acid sequence. To compute the percentage overlap between repertoires, the number of shared unique clonotypes was divided by the size of the smaller repertoire. Three approaches were used to assess repertoire richness: RTK rarefaction, the Chao1 estimator, and Recon v2.1 estimates of unobserved clonotypes. For all TCRbeta clonotypes obtained by the gDNA method from several donors, generation probabilities were computed with OLGA. TCRdb took this table from immuneACCESS and kept in-frame rearrangements with V and J called. Such tables lack part of the clones; where checked against another copy, unresolved V genes explain under half of the gap, and the rest is unexplained. V, J and clone size are those of that table, while D and trimming were read from the DNA. In this sample the table shows hundreds of thousands of clones, roughly 96% of which occur a single time. The ten largest account for about 0.11% of the sample.

The source of the sample is a study of shared clonotypes between healthy human individuals (dated by TCRdb to 2018 to 2020). In terms of the full investigation: Three men and a couple of women, aged 18 to 49 years, made up the cohort. Between about 0.94 and 8.9 billion PBMCs per donor were obtained by leukapheresis. The study deeply sequenced blood TCR repertoires of five healthy adults to estimate repertoire size and the extent of clonotype sharing between individuals. To increase sequencing depth and limit assay-specific biases, different laboratories used diverse techniques to prepare libraries and sequence TCR repertoires. For each donor, CD4 naive and CD4 memory were each run on three plates, CD8 naive on two plates, and CD8 memory on one plate.

CD8 naive samples consisted of CD45RO-negative cells that were positively selected for CCR7, yielding a CD45RA+CCR7+ population without TemRA cells. The donors were healthy, HIV-negative adults with no recently reported acute infections or vaccinations. Every donor was a Caucasian adult living in Nashville, Tennessee, USA. Blood was collected by leukapheresis, and PBMCs were isolated by Ficoll-Histopaque density gradient centrifugation and then cryopreserved in liquid nitrogen vapor phase. Analytical flow cytometry was used to check the purity and quantity of each magnetically sorted T cell population. Each sorted fraction had its genomic DNA isolated and then quantified by UV absorbance on a Nanodrop 2000c. Results and caveats for the whole study, not just this receptor: Pairwise subsampling led to the expectation that sequencing depth would affect the degree of clonotype sharing among donors. Compared with non-shared clonotypes, clonotypes shared by all four sorted-subset donors had higher generation probabilities. Sampling was restricted to blood, and TCR repertoires in tissue are likely to differ from TCR repertoires in blood. The genetic and exposure-history diversity represented was limited by the small number of donors. Across a handful of donors, around 5% of naive CD4, 3% to 4% of naive CD8, roughly 2.3% of memory CD4, and approximately 0.4% of memory CD8 clonotypes were shared. Larger estimated clonotype richness was generally found for naive subsets than for memory subsets. Even with the large sequencing depth, rarefaction of the sorted-subset datasets indicated that sequencing was incomplete.

The receptor comes from a woman aged 25 to 39 in good health. The material sequenced was naive CD8+ T cells sorted from blood. The cell subset or site label of this sample denotes: CD45RA+CCR7+.

The DNA sequence reads TGCGCCAGCAGCCTCAGCGGGGGGGTGAACACTGAAGCTTTCTTT. Translation gives CASSLSGGVNTEAFF. The V and J genes are TRBV4-1 and TRBJ1-1, with TRBD1 as a weak D call on 5 bases. The CDR3 contains 15 residues, cysteine and phenylalanine counted. Only the CDR3 DNA is retained, 45 bases long and in frame from the first base. V loses 4 bases, J loses 0 bases, and the germline ends lie 12 bases apart. CDR1 and CDR2 are drawn from the germline V gene: MGHRA, YSYEKL.